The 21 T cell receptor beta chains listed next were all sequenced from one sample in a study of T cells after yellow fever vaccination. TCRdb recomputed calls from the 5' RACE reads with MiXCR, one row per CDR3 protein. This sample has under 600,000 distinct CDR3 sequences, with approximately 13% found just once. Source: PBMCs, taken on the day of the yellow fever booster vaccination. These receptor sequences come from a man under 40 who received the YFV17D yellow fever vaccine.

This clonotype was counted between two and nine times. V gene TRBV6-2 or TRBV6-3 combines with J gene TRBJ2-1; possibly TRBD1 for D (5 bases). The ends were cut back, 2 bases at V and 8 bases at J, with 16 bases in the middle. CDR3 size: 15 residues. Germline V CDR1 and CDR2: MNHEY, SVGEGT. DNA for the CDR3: TGTGCCAGCAGTTACCACCACCAGGGTAGGCATGAGCAGTTCTTC. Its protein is CASSYHHQGRHEQFF.

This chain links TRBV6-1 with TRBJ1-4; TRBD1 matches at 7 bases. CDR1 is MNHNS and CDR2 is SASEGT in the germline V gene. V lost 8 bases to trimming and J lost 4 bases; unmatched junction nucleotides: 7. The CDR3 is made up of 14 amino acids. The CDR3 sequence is CASALGQNNEKLFF. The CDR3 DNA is TGTGCCAGCGCCCTGGGACAGAATAATGAAAAACTGTTTTTT.

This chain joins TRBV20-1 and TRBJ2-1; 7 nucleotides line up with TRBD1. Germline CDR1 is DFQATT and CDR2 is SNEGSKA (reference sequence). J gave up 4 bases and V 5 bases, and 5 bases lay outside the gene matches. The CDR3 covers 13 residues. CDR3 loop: CSAQGDSYNEQFF. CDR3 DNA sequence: TGCAGTGCTCAGGGGGATAGTTACAATGAGCAGTTCTTC.

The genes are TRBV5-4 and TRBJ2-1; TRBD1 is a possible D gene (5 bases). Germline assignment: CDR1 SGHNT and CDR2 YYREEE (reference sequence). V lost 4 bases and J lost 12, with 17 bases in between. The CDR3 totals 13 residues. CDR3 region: CASSPSDRSMQFF. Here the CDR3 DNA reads TGTGCCAGCAGCCCCTCCGACAGAAGTATGCAGTTCTTC.

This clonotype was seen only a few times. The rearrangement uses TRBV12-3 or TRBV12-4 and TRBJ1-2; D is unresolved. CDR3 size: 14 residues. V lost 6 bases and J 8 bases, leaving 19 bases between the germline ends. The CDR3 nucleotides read TGTGCCAGCAGCAAGACCGGTCCCATTTACGGCTACACCTTC. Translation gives CASSKTGPIYGYTF.

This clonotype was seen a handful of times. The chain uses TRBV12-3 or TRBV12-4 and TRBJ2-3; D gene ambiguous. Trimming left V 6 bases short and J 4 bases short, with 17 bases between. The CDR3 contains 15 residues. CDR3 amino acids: CASRGPARKPDTQYF. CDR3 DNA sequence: TGTGCCAGCAGAGGGCCGGCGCGGAAACCAGATACGCAGTATTTT.

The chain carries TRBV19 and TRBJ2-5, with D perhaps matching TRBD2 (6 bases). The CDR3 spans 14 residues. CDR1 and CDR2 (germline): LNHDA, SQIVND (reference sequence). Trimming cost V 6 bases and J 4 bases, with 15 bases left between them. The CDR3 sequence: CASRAGSMGETQYF. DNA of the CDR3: TGTGCCAGTAGGGCCGGGAGTATGGGAGAGACCCAGTACTTC.

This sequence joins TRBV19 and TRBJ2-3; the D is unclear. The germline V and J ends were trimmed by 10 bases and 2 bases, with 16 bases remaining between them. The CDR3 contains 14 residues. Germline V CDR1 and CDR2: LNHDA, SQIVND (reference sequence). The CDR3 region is CATADGPSTDTQYF. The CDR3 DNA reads TGTGCCACCGCAGACGGGCCATCCACAGATACGCAGTATTTT.

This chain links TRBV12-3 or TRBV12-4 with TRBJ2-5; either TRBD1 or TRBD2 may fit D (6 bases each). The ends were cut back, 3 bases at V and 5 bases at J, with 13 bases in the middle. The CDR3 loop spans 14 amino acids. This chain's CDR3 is CASSLWGAGETQYF. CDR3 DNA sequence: TGTGCCAGCAGTTTGTGGGGGGCCGGCGAGACCCAGTACTTC.

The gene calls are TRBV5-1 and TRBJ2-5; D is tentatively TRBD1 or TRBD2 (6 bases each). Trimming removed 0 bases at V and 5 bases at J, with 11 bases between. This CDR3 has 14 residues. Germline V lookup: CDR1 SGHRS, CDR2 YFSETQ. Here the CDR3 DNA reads TGCGCCAGCAGCTTGGGACAGGAGGGTGAGACCCAGTACTTC. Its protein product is CASSLGQEGETQYF.

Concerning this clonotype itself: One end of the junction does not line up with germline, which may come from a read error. CDR3 in amino acids: CCAAGLAGAGTDTQYF. In nucleotides, the CDR3 is TGCTGTGCTGCTGGCCTAGCGGGAGCCGGCACAGATACGCAGTATTTT. V gene TRBV20-1 combines with J gene TRBJ2-3; 10 positions match TRBD2. Germline V gives CDR1 DFQATT, CDR2 SNEGSKA (reference sequence). This CDR3 is built from 16 residues.

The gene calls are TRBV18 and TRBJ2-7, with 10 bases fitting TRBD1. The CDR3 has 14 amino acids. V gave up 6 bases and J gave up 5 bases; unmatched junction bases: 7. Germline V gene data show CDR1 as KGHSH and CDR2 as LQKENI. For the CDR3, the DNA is TGTGCCAGCTCGGCCGGGACAGGGGTCGACGAGCAGTACTTC. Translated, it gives CASSAGTGVDEQYF.

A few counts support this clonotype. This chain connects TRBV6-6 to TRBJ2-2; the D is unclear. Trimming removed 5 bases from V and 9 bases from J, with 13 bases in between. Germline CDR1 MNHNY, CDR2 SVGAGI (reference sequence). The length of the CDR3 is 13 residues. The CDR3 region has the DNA TGTGCCAGCAGTGGTGACGCGTTTAGGGAGCTGTTTTTT. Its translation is CASSGDAFRELFF.

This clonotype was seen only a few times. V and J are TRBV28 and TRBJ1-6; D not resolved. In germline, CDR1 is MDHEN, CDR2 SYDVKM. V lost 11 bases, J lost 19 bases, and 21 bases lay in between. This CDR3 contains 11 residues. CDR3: CASRGETAFHF. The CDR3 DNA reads TGTGCCTCCCGCGGGGAGACCGCATTTCACTTT.

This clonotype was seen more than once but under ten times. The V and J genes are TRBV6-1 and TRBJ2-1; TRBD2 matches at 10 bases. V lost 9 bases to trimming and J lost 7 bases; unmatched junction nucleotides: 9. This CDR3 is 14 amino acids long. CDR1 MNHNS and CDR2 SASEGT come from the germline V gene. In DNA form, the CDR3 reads TGTGCCAGTAATAATGGACTAGCGGTGAATGAGCAGTTCTTC. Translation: CASNNGLAVNEQFF.

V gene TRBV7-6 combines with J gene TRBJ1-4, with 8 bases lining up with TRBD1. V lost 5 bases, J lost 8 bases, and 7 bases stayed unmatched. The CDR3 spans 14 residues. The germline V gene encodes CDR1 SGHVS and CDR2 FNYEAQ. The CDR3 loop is CASSPGTGEEKLFF. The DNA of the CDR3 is TGTGCCAGCAGCCCCGGGACAGGAGAAGAAAAACTGTTTTTT.

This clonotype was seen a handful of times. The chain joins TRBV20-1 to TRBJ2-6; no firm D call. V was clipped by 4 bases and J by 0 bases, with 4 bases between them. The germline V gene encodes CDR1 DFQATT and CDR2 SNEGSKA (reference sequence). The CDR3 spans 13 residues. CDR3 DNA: TGCAGTGCTACGCACTCTGGGGCCAACGTCCTGACTTTC. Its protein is CSATHSGANVLTF.

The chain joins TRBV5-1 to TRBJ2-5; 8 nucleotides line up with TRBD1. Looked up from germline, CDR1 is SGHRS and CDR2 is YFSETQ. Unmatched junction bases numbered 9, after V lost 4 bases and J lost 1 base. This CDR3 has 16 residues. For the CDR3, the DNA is TGCGCCAGCAGCGTCACAGGGGGTACCAGCCAAGAGACCCAGTACTTC. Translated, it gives CASSVTGGTSQETQYF.

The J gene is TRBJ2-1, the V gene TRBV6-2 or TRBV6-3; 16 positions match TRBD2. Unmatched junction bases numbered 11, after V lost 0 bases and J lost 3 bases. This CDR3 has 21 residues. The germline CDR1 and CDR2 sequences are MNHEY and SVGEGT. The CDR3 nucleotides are TGTGCCAGCAGTTACTCGAGCGTCCCGGGACTAGCGGGAGGGCACTACAATGAGCAGTTCTTC. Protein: CASSYSSVPGLAGGHYNEQFF.

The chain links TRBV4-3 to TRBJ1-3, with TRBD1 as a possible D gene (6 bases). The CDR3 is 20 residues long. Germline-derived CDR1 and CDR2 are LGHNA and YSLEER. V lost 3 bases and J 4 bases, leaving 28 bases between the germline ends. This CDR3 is CASSQTGRRRGPPSGNTIYF. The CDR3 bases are TGCGCCAGCAGCCAGACAGGCAGGCGGCGAGGTCCGCCCTCGGGAAACACCATATATTTT.

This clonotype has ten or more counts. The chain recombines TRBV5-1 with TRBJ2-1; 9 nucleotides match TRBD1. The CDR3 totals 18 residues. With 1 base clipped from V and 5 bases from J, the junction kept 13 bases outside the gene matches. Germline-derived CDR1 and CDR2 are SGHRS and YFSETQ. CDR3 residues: CASSLWGDRGKRDNEQFF. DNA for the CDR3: TGCGCCAGCAGCTTGTGGGGCGACAGGGGGAAAAGGGACAATGAGCAGTTCTTC.